This TCR beta chain emerged from a study of beta chain features in type 1 diabetes. This CDR3 comprises 16 residues. Germline loops: CDR1 SQVTM, CDR2 ANQGSEA. Regarding this clone: One end of the junction varies from germline; a read error may be responsible. Additional DNA sequences in this sample encode the identical CDR3.

TCRB transcripts that were expressed got sequenced, as all of the isolated RNA had been reverse transcribed. Produced via immunoSEQ multiplex PCR; TCRdb's table is partial and in-frame only. In the table there are hundreds of thousands of clones, over 10% of which are singletons. The TCR was taken from a man in his late teens or twenties in good health. The chain employs TRBV29-1 and TRBJ2-2, with a tentative D call TRBD2 (5 bases). What was sequenced was naive CD4+ T cells from blood. The CDR3 DNA reads TGCAGCGTTGAAGATCTTTCGGGGTCGAGCACCGGAGAGCTGTTTTTT. Its translation is CSVEDLSGSSTGELFF.